This T cell receptor beta chain was sequenced during a study of T cell responses to AZD1222 COVID-19 vaccine. Study observations and caveats: Reportedly, close to half of spike-specific TCRs are directed against unmutated variant regions. The study found Spike-specific TCR breadth and depth rose after two AZD1222 doses. Females outnumbered males among donors, who were mostly white British; clonal diversity was possibly underestimated.

Researchers grouped second doses given at about 4 or about 12 weeks into one pool. Sequenced by immunoSEQ multiplex PCR; TCRdb stores in-frame clones only, minus some. The sample comprises about 81,000 clones, around 85% of which are singletons, and about 3% rests with the top ten. In the case of this clone: Its specificity is not known.

CDR3 length: 16 residues. Germline-derived CDR1 and CDR2 are LNHNV and YYDKDF (reference sequence). V lost 0 bases and J lost 7, with 13 bases in between. The clonotype originates from an adult who received the AZD1222 COVID-19 vaccine. This chain connects TRBV15 to TRBJ1-6, with D tentatively TRBD1 (6 bases). Sequencing used peripheral blood, obtained 28 days after the second AZD1222 dose. The CDR3 region has the DNA TGTGCCACCAGCAGAGACATTGTAGGACAGAATTCACCCCTCCACTTT. Its protein is CATSRDIVGQNSPLHF.